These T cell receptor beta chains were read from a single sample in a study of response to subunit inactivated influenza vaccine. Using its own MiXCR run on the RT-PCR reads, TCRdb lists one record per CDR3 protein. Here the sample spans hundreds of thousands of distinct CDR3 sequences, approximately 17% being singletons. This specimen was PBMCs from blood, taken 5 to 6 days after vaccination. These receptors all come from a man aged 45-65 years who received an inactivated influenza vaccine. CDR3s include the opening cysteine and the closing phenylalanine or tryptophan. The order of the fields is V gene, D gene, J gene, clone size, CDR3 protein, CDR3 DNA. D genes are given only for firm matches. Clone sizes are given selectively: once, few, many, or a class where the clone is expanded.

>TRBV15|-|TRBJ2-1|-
CATSRDVARMGDEQFF
TGTGCCACCAGCAGAGATGTTGCCCGGATGGGAGATGAGCAGTTCTTC
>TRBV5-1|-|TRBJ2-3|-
CASSYLGTYTSSDTQYF
TGCGCCAGCAGCTACCTAGGGACGTACACCTCCTCAGATACGCAGTATTTT
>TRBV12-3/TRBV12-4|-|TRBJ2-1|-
CASSRSVTEQFF
TGTGCCAGCAGTCGTAGCGTCACTGAGCAGTTCTTC
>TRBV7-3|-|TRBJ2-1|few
CASSSQGAGVADEQFF
TGTGCCAGCAGCTCCCAGGGGGCGGGAGTGGCGGATGAGCAGTTCTTC
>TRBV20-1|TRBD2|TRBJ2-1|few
CSATGGGIEQFF
TGCAGTGCTACCGGCGGGGGGATTGAGCAGTTCTTC
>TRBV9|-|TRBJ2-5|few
CASSVEPAGGQETQYF
TGTGCCAGCAGCGTAGAGCCAGCCGGGGGCCAAGAGACCCAGTACTTC
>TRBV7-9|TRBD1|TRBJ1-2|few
CASGGTGENYGYTF
TGTGCCAGCGGCGGGACAGGAGAAAACTATGGCTACACCTTC
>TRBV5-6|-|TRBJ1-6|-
CASSPRRSGTGNSPLHF
TGTGCCAGCAGCCCCCGGCGTTCCGGGACGGGTAATTCACCCCTCCACTTT
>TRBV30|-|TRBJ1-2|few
CASAGQTGGYTF
TGTGCCTCCGCGGGACAAACGGGTGGCTACACCTTC
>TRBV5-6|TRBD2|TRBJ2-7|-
CASSFSGTSVPYEQYF
TGTGCCAGCAGCTTTTCCGGGACTAGCGTACCCTACGAGCAGTACTTC
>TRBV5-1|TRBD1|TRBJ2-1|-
CASSFRTGTTYNEQFF
TGCGCCAGCAGCTTTAGGACAGGGACCACCTACAATGAGCAGTTCTTC
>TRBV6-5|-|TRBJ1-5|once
CASSYASSNQPQHF
TGTGCCAGCAGTTACGCTAGCTCCAATCAGCCCCAGCATTTT
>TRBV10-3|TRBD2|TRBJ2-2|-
CAISDGLAGVTGELFF
TGTGCCATCAGTGACGGGCTAGCGGGAGTAACCGGGGAGCTGTTTTTT
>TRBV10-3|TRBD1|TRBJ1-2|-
CAISEARDRVHVGYTF
TGTGCCATCAGCGAGGCCCGGGACAGGGTTCATGTGGGCTACACCTTC
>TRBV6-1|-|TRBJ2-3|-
CASTTAIGTQYF
TGTGCCAGCACAACAGCCATTGGTACGCAGTATTTT
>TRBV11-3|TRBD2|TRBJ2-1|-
CASSSRGGSVDEQFF
TGTGCCAGCAGTTCTAGGGGCGGGAGTGTTGATGAGCAGTTCTTC
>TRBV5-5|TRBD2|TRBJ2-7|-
CASSLALAGGSYEQYF
TGTGCCAGCAGCTTGGCCCTAGCGGGAGGCTCCTACGAGCAGTACTTC
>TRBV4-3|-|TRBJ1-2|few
CASSQAGHLTGGYTF
TGCGCCAGCAGCCAAGCGGGACACCTGACGGGTGGCTACACCTTC
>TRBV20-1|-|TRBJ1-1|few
CSARVRGGTEAFF
TGCAGTGCTAGAGTAAGGGGAGGAACTGAAGCTTTCTTT
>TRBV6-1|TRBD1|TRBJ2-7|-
CASTGTGPSSYEQYF
TGTGCCAGCACTGGGACAGGGCCCAGCTCCTACGAGCAGTACTTC
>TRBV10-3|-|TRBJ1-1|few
CAISAAEGTEAFF
TGTGCCATCAGTGCAGCGGAAGGGACTGAAGCTTTCTTT
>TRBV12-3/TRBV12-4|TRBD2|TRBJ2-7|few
CASSLRLAVSYEQYF
TGTGCCAGCAGTCTCCGACTAGCGGTGTCCTACGAGCAGTACTTC
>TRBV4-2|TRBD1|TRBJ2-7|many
CASSQGTGDPYEQYF
TGTGCCAGCAGCCAAGGGACAGGGGATCCCTACGAGCAGTACTTC
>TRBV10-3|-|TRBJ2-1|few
CAITDGLSGGEQFF
TGTGCCATCACGGACGGGCTAAGCGGTGGTGAGCAGTTCTTC